The 7 T cell receptor beta chains listed next were all sequenced from one sample in a study of cytomegalovirus exposure and HLA in healthy donors. The PCR ran on 60 Vbeta and 13 Jbeta primers. Profiling relied on immunoSEQ multiplex PCR, and the TCRdb table lists in-frame clones only, not all of them. The data contain some 170,000 clones, about four fifths of them singletons. Source material: PBMCs. Receptors were obtained from a female donor in good health and CMV-seronegative.

This chain links TRBV9 with TRBJ2-2; D uncertain. CDR1 and CDR2 (germline): SGDLS, YYNGEE. This CDR3 region has 13 residues. Between the trimmed V and J ends, which lost 4 bases and 8 bases, there was a span of 12 bases. In nucleotides, the CDR3 is TGTGCCAGCAGCATAGACCGACTGGGGGAGCTGTTTTTT. Encoded protein: CASSIDRLGELFF.

This chain connects TRBV27 to TRBJ2-3; TRBD2 matches at 9 bases. CDR1 is MNHEY, CDR2 SMNVEV, per germline (reference sequence). The V gene end was trimmed by 3 bases and the J gene end by 5 bases; junction bases not matched to a gene: 9. The CDR3 sequence is 16 residues long. In nucleotides, the CDR3 is TGTGCCAGCAGTTTCATAGCGGGAGAAGGGATAGATACGCAGTATTTT. Protein: CASSFIAGEGIDTQYF.

The chain employs TRBV7-3 and TRBJ1-1; D gene uncertain. The CDR3 is made up of 14 amino acids. V lost 2 bases to trimming and J lost 5 bases, with 12 bases between them. Per germline, CDR1 SGHTA and CDR2 FQGTGA. CDR3 sequence reads: CASSLFPGGTEAFF. In DNA, the CDR3 is TGTGCCAGCAGCTTATTCCCTGGAGGGACTGAAGCTTTCTTT.

This clone was observed a few times. The CDR3 is CASSQDVQRETSDEKLFF. As DNA, the CDR3 is TGCGCCAGCAGCCAAGATGTACAGAGGGAGACGTCAGATGAAAAACTGTTTTTT. The V call is TRBV4-1, the J call TRBJ1-4; no reliable D call. The CDR3 contains 18 residues. V shed 0 bases and J shed 6 bases, with 20 bases lying between them. Germline assignment: CDR1 MGHRA and CDR2 YSYEKL.

Here the CDR3 reads CAWRGDWGVQETQYF. The CDR3 region has the DNA TGTGCCTGGAGAGGTGATTGGGGAGTCCAAGAGACCCAGTACTTC. V gene TRBV30 combines with J gene TRBJ2-5; TRBD2 might be the D (5 bases). Trimming took off 3 bases at V and 1 base at J, with 15 bases between the two ends. This CDR3 spans 15 amino acids. The germline V gene has CDR1 GTSNPN and CDR2 SVGIG (reference sequence).

The CDR3 DNA reads TGTGCCACCAGCAGAGATAGGACAGGGCTAGGAGCTGGGGCCAACGTCCTGACTTTC. It codes for CATSRDRTGLGAGANVLTF. V and J are TRBV15 and TRBJ2-6; 8 bases are shared with TRBD1. Germline V CDR1 and CDR2: LNHNV, YYDKDF (reference sequence). The CDR3 is 19 residues long. The J segment lost 2 bases and the V segment lost 0 bases, leaving 9 bases of the junction unmatched.

The chain carries TRBV5-5 and TRBJ2-7; D may be TRBD2 (6 bases). The germline CDR1 and CDR2 sequences are SGHKS and YYEKEE (reference sequence). The CDR3 contains 15 residues. The V gene lost 0 bases and the J gene lost 0 bases, with 10 bases spanning the gap. The CDR3: CASSLEEGISYEQYF. The DNA of the CDR3 is TGTGCCAGCAGCTTGGAGGAGGGGATCTCCTACGAGCAGTACTTC.